Sequencing of this T cell receptor (beta chain) was carried out in a study of OX40 agonist ivuxolimab in advanced cancers. Looked up from germline, CDR1 is SGHRS and CDR2 is YFSETQ. The CDR3 has 15 residues. V lost 4 bases, J lost 4 bases, and 1 base stayed unmatched. Here immunoSEQ multiplex PCR was the method, and the copy in TCRdb shows in-frame clones only, minus some. There are about 88,000 clones in the sample; more than 80% occur only once, and 0.2% to 0.25% lies in the top ten. The source of this sequence is an adult with an advanced solid tumor such as melanoma, head and neck, liver or kidney cancer. This material consisted of CD4+ or CD8+ T cells sorted from blood, taken in a trial of the OX40 agonist ivuxolimab. V and J are TRBV5-1 and TRBJ2-2; 13 nucleotides align to TRBD2. In DNA form, the CDR3 reads TGCGCCAGCAGCAGGACTAGCGGGGGCACCGGGGAGCTGTTTTTT. Translating it yields CASSRTSGGTGELFF.